The sequence of this T cell receptor beta chain was determined in a study of Ad26.COV2.S vaccination and SARS-CoV-2 variants. Germline V gives CDR1 SGDLS, CDR2 YYNGEE. This CDR3 has 14 residues. V was clipped by 4 bases and J by 7 bases, with 17 bases between them. Sequencing was performed with immunoSEQ multiplex PCR; in TCRdb, only in-frame clones are kept and a portion is missing. The table has about 320,000 clones, roughly 88% seen once. As for treatment: about 20 received Ad26.COV2.S at low or high dose, single or two shots; several received placebo; per-sample allocation not given. The study sampled participants on day 63 after the first vaccine or placebo injection.

V and J are TRBV9 and TRBJ2-5, with a weak D call TRBD2 (7 bases). This sequence originates from a person between 18 and 59 years old who received the Ad26.COV2.S COVID-19 vaccine or a placebo. Sequencing used peripheral blood, obtained in a trial of Ad26.COV2.S vaccine versus placebo. CDR3 residues: CASSPQTGGVTQYF. The CDR3 DNA is TGTGCCAGCAGCCCCCAGACGGGGGGCGTGACCCAGTACTTC. Full variable domain (missing parts from reference TRBV9 and TRBJ2-5): DSGVTQTPKHLITATGQRVTLRCSPRSGDLSVYWYQQSLDQGLQFLIQYYNGEERAKGNILERFSAQQFPDLHSELNLSSLELGDSALYFCASSPQTGGVTQYFGPGTRLLVL.